Listed here are 14 T cell receptor beta chains from one sample, sequenced in a study of identical twins. TCRdb reanalysed the 5' RACE reads using MiXCR and keeps one entry per CDR3 protein. The table lists some 1,600,000 distinct CDR3 sequences, roughly 35% of them singletons. The sequencing sample was made of cord blood. These receptors were obtained from a newborn girl in good health.

This clonotype has only a few counts. The chain joins TRBV11-1 to TRBJ2-5, with D uncertain. Germline CDR1 is SGHAT and CDR2 is FQDESV (reference sequence). Trimming removed 2 bases from V and 1 base from J, with 8 bases in between. The CDR3 is 14 amino acids. The CDR3 reads CASSLKASQETQYF. The CDR3 DNA follows: TGTGCCAGCAGCTTAAAGGCTAGCCAAGAGACCCAGTACTTC.

The rearrangement uses TRBV27 and TRBJ2-3; D uncertain. The CDR3 covers 14 residues. V was shortened by 6 bases and J by 1 base, with 11 bases between the two germline ends. Germline V CDR1 and CDR2: MNHEY, SMNVEV (reference sequence). Written as DNA, the CDR3 is TGTGCCAGCAGAAACCAACCCCGCACAGATACGCAGTATTTT. Amino acid sequence: CASRNQPRTDTQYF.

This clonotype was seen a handful of times. The chain uses TRBV21-1 and TRBJ2-4; the table gives TRBD1 as D, unverified against the DNA. The DNA end is more similar to TRBJ2-7, so the J call may be wrong. TRBV21-1 is a documented pseudogene. The CDR3 is 15 amino acids. The CDR3 nucleotides are TGTGCCAGCAGGGGGGGACAGGGCGATACGGGCGAGCAGTACTTC. Translating gives CASRGGQGDTGEQYF.

This rearrangement joins TRBV3-1 to TRBJ2-1; D is perhaps TRBD1 or TRBD2 (5 bases each). Deletions cut 3 bases from V and 2 bases from J, with 17 bases between. The CDR3 has 17 amino acids. The V gene's germline CDR1 is LGHDT and CDR2 YNNKEL (reference sequence). This CDR3 is CASSQRGLKTPYNEQFF. As DNA, the CDR3 is TGTGCCAGCAGCCAGAGGGGCCTCAAGACGCCCTACAATGAGCAGTTCTTC.

The chain has TRBV10-3 and TRBJ1-5; D is unclear. Trimming took off 3 bases at V and 4 bases at J, with 7 bases between the two ends. Germline CDR1 and CDR2: ENHRY and SYGVKD. CDR3 size: 13 residues. The CDR3 bases are TGTGCCATCAGTGACGGGTCTAATCAGCCCCAGCATTTT. Amino acid sequence: CAISDGSNQPQHF.

The genes are TRBV5-1 and TRBJ1-2; 10 bases map to TRBD1. CDR3 length: 15 residues. Trimming removed 1 base from V and 5 bases from J; junction bases left unmatched: 5. Per the germline V gene, CDR1 is SGHRS and CDR2 is YFSETQ. CDR3 DNA sequence: TGCGCCAGCAGCTTGAAGACAGGGGGCTTATATGGCTACACCTTC. The encoded protein is CASSLKTGGLYGYTF.

The chain joins TRBV5-1 to TRBJ2-7; D may be TRBD2 (5 bases). Germline lookup yields CDR1 SGHRS and CDR2 YFSETQ. This CDR3 spans 16 amino acids. Deletions cut 4 bases from V and 4 bases from J, with 21 bases between. CDR3 in DNA: TGCGCCAGCAGCCCGACGGACTCGTTGAAGAGTTACGAGCAGTACTTC. Residues: CASSPTDSLKSYEQYF.

The chain is built from TRBV29-1 and TRBJ2-4; 9 nucleotides match TRBD1. The CDR3 has 12 amino acids. Germline V gene lookup returns CDR1 SQVTM and CDR2 ANQGSEA. Trimming cost V 7 bases and J 11 bases; bases outside gene matches: 9. The CDR3 protein is CSAPGQGAVQYF. DNA for the CDR3: TGCAGCGCCCCGGGACAGGGAGCCGTTCAGTACTTC.

This clonotype was counted only a few times. The chain recombines TRBV5-1 with TRBJ1-2, with D possibly being TRBD1 (5 bases). Germline V lookup: CDR1 SGHRS, CDR2 YFSETQ. The length of the CDR3 is 12 residues. Trimming took 4 bases from V and 6 from J, leaving 10 bases between them. As DNA, the CDR3 is TGCGCCAGCAGCGAGAACAGGAATGGCTACACCTTC. It yields the protein CASSENRNGYTF.

This sequence joins TRBV25-1 and TRBJ2-1; 11 nucleotides match TRBD2. Looked up from germline, CDR1 is MGHDK and CDR2 is SYGVNS. V dropped 7 bases and J dropped 5; count of bases not matched to a gene: 4. This CDR3 is 14 amino acids long. CDR3 sequence reads: CASKPGLADNEQFF. The CDR3 coding sequence is TGTGCCAGCAAACCGGGACTAGCGGACAATGAGCAGTTCTTC.

This clonotype was seen at least ten times. This chain uses TRBV7-9 with TRBJ2-5, with D hard to call. The CDR3 consists of 12 residues. Trimming stripped 3 bases from V and 3 bases from J, with 5 bases between. CDR1 is SEHNR, CDR2 FQNEAQ, per germline (reference sequence). The CDR3 is CASSFRKETQYF. DNA for the CDR3: TGTGCCAGCAGCTTTAGGAAAGAGACCCAGTACTTC.

CDR3: CSARSWTSGTDTQYF. The CDR3, as DNA: TGCAGTGCTAGGTCCTGGACTAGCGGGACAGATACGCAGTATTTT. The V call is TRBV20-1, the J call TRBJ2-3; 11 bases are a match to TRBD2. Trimming at V came to 3 bases and at J to 3 bases, leaving 5 bases not matched to a gene. Germline V gene data show CDR1 as DFQATT and CDR2 as SNEGSKA (reference sequence). The CDR3 is 15 residues long.

This clonotype was found a few times. The chain is built from TRBV3-1 and TRBJ2-1; TRBD1 is a possible D gene (6 bases). Germline V CDR1 and CDR2: LGHDT, YNNKEL (reference sequence). Trimming removed 1 base at V and 7 bases at J, with 14 bases between. This CDR3 is built from 15 residues. CDR3 loop: CASSQVFGTPNEQFF. The CDR3 DNA reads as TGTGCCAGCAGCCAAGTCTTCGGGACACCAAATGAGCAGTTCTTC.

V and J are TRBV3-1 and TRBJ2-1; 7 bases map to TRBD2. The CDR3 has 15 amino acids. Germline CDR1 is LGHDT and CDR2 is YNNKEL (reference sequence). V gave up 2 bases and J gave up 13 bases; unmatched junction bases: 14. The CDR3 DNA reads as TGTGCCAGCAGCCAAATGGCGGGGGTCCAAGAGACCCAGTTCTTC. Translation: CASSQMAGVQETQFF.